The 18 T cell receptor beta chains below were found in one sample sequenced in a study of type 1 and type 2 diabetes patients. Genomic DNA was the PCR template. The TCR beta CDR3 region was amplified using 30 forward and 13 reverse primers. TCRdb processed the multiplex PCR reads anew with MiXCR; each CDR3 protein has one entry. The profile shows 280,000 or so distinct CDR3 sequences, roughly 50% of them singletons. Sequencing used peripheral blood mononuclear cells (PBMCs). Receptors were obtained from a man aged 18-30 years with type 2 diabetes.

The chain recombines TRBV28 with TRBJ1-2; D uncertain. The CDR3 has 12 amino acids. V was shortened by 4 bases and J by 8 bases, with 11 bases between the two germline ends. The germline V gene has CDR1 MDHEN and CDR2 SYDVKM. The CDR3 loop reads CASSYLHSGYTF. As DNA, the CDR3 is TGTGCCAGCAGTTACCTTCATTCCGGCTACACCTTC.

V is TRBV2 and J is TRBJ2-5, with TRBD2 matching over 8 bases. With V trimmed by 6 bases and J by 2 bases, 5 bases remained unmatched. Looked up from germline, CDR1 is SNHLY and CDR2 is FYNNEI. The CDR3 is made up of 14 amino acids. CDR3 nucleotide sequence: TGTGCCAGCAGAGGGGGACTAGTTCAAGAGACCCAGTACTTC. Encoded protein: CASRGGLVQETQYF.

This clonotype has just a few counts. The V and J genes are TRBV6-6 and TRBJ2-5; either TRBD1 or TRBD2 may fit D (5 bases each). Trimming cost V 5 bases and J 5 bases, with 9 bases left between them. Germline lookup yields CDR1 MNHNY and CDR2 SVGAGI (reference sequence). CDR3 length equals 12 residues. CDR3 DNA sequence: TGTGCCAGCAGTCGCGAGGGGGAGACCCAGTACTTC. The encoded protein is CASSREGETQYF.

For this clonotype: Mismatch with germline at one junction end may stem from a read error. The V and J genes are TRBV5-1 and TRBJ2-3, with TRBD2 matching 14 bases. Per germline, CDR1 SGHRS and CDR2 YFSETQ. This CDR3 region has 16 residues. CDR3 amino acids: CASSRLAGGKSDTQYF. CDR3 in DNA: TGTGCCAGCAGCCGACTAGCGGGGGGGAAGAGCGATACGCAGTATTTT.

This chain joins TRBV6-6 and TRBJ2-7; tentative D call: TRBD2 (6 bases). Trimming removed 4 bases at V and 1 base at J, with 20 bases between. The CDR3 sequence is 17 residues long. In germline, CDR1 is MNHNY, CDR2 SVGAGI (reference sequence). The CDR3 protein is CASSLRRGTLISYEQYF. The CDR3 nucleotides read TGTGCCAGCAGTTTAAGACGCGGGACGCTCATTTCCTACGAGCAGTACTTC.

The chain employs TRBV7-2 and TRBJ1-1; D may be TRBD1 (5 bases). Trimming stripped 4 bases from V and 1 base from J, with 13 bases between. The CDR3 spans 15 residues. Germline V gene lookup returns CDR1 SGHTA and CDR2 FQGNSA. The CDR3, as DNA: TGTGCCAGCAGCTCCCTGTGGGGACGGAACACTGAAGCTTTCTTT. It translates to CASSSLWGRNTEAFF.

The CDR3 is CASQGSGTEAFF. CDR3 coding DNA: TGTGCCAGCCAGGGGAGTGGCACTGAAGCTTTCTTT. This chain connects TRBV19 to TRBJ1-1; a possible D gene is TRBD1 (6 bases). The CDR3 has 12 amino acids. The germline CDR1 and CDR2 sequences are LNHDA and SQIVND (reference sequence). With 9 bases removed from V and 4 bases from J, the gap between germline ends came to 12 bases.

The chain is built from TRBV11-2 and TRBJ2-5; 7 positions match TRBD2. The junction had 8 bases not matched to a gene; V was cut back by 0 bases and J by 7 bases. Per the germline V gene, CDR1 is SGHAT and CDR2 is FQNNGV. The CDR3 totals 15 residues. CDR3 DNA sequence: TGTGCCAGCAGCTTAGAGCGGGGGAGCTATGCGACCCAGTACTTC. Translated: CASSLERGSYATQYF.

As to this clonotype: A read error is possible here, since a much larger clone lies one base away. V gene TRBV25-1 combines with J gene TRBJ2-7; no definite D call. The CDR3 runs to 16 residues. Germline V CDR1 and CDR2: MGHDK, SYGVNS. CDR3 protein: CASSELVGVSSYEQYF. CDR3 nucleotide sequence: TGCGCCAGCAGTGAGTTGGTTGGTGTCAGCTCCTACGAGCAGTACTTC.

V usage is TRBV5-1 and J usage is TRBJ2-5; TRBD2 aligns across 9 bases. Germline CDR1 SGHRS, CDR2 YFSETQ. The J segment lost 3 bases and the V segment lost 2 bases, leaving 8 bases of the junction unmatched. The CDR3 spans 16 residues. The CDR3 DNA reads as TGCGCCAGCAGCTTCCTCGCGGGAGGGCCAGAAGAGACCCAGTACTTC. It encodes CASSFLAGGPEETQYF.

There are many counts of this clonotype. The chain links TRBV2 to TRBJ2-1; no clear D. Trimming took off 4 bases at V and 0 bases at J, with 10 bases between the two ends. Germline lookup yields CDR1 SNHLY and CDR2 FYNNEI. The length of the CDR3 is 15 residues. CDR3 loop: CASSVDLSSYNEQFF. The CDR3 nucleotides are TGTGCCAGCAGTGTTGACTTGAGCTCCTACAATGAGCAGTTCTTC.

This clonotype was detected many times. The chain joins TRBV25-1 to TRBJ1-2; perhaps TRBD1 as D (5 bases). CDR3 length: 16 residues. Trimming stripped 3 bases from V and 7 bases from J, with 21 bases between. Germline assignment: CDR1 MGHDK and CDR2 SYGVNS. The CDR3 nucleotides read TGTGCCAGCAGTGACGACCTCGTATGGGGCTTGTTTGGCTACACCTTC. Translated: CASSDDLVWGLFGYTF.

V and J are TRBV4-2 and TRBJ2-1; 9 bases fit TRBD2. The CDR3 is 15 residues long. V shed 6 bases and J 7 bases; nucleotides not matched to a gene: 10. Germline assignment: CDR1 LGHNA and CDR2 YNFKEQ. CDR3 residues: CASSRGASGKNEQFF. Here the CDR3 DNA reads TGTGCCAGCAGTAGAGGGGCTAGCGGGAAAAATGAGCAGTTCTTC.

The V call is TRBV6-4, the J call TRBJ2-5; unclear D gene. The CDR3 extends over 13 amino acids. Looked up from germline, CDR1 is MRHNA and CDR2 is SNTAGT. V dropped 3 bases and J dropped 7 bases, with 12 bases sitting between them. The CDR3 nucleotides are TGTGCCAGCAGTGAGGGCCCAGAGAGGACCCAGTACTTC. Its protein is CASSEGPERTQYF.

The chain carries TRBV10-3 and TRBJ1-2; D not resolved. Trimming removed 4 bases from V and 12 bases from J, with 12 bases in between. CDR1 and CDR2 from the germline V gene are ENHRY and SYGVKD. The CDR3 length is 11 residues. The CDR3 DNA reads as TGTGCCATCAGTGGAGCCGGAGGCCACACCTTC. Translating gives CAISGAGGHTF.

This clonotype was found a few times. This chain connects TRBV9 to TRBJ2-7, with TRBD1 matching over 7 bases. Trimming took 0 bases from V and 4 from J; bases not matched to a gene: 7. The CDR3 extends over 15 amino acids. Germline assignment: CDR1 SGDLS and CDR2 YYNGEE. The CDR3 here is CASSVGQGRQYEQYF. DNA for the CDR3: TGTGCCAGCAGCGTAGGACAGGGAAGACAATACGAGCAGTACTTC.

The rearrangement uses TRBV7-2 and TRBJ1-1; 8 positions match TRBD1. This CDR3 region has 14 residues. Trimming took 8 bases from V and 1 from J; bases not matched to a gene: 6. Germline V gives CDR1 SGHTA, CDR2 FQGNSA. CDR3 in DNA: TGTGCCAGCGGACAGGGCCAGGGGAACACTGAAGCTTTCTTT. Translated, it gives CASGQGQGNTEAFF.

This clonotype was observed once. The chain joins TRBV7-2 to TRBJ2-5; 7 bases align to TRBD1. The germline V gene has CDR1 SGHTA and CDR2 FQGNSA. V shed 0 bases and J 5 bases; nucleotides not matched to a gene: 3. The CDR3 runs 14 residues. The DNA of the CDR3 is TGTGCCAGCAGCTTAGCGGGACAGCGGGAGACCCAGTACTTC. Its translation is CASSLAGQRETQYF.